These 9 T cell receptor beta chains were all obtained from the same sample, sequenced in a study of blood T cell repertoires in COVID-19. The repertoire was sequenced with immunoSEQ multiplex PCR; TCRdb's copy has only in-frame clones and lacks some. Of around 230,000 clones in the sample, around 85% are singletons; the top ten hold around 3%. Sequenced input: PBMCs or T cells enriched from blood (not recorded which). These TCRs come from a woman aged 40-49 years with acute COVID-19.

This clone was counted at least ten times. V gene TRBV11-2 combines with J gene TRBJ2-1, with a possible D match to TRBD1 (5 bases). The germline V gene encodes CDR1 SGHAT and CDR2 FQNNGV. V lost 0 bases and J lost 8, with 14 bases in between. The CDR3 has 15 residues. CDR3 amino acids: CASSLEGAGADEQFF. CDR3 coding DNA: TGTGCCAGCAGCTTAGAAGGGGCTGGGGCGGATGAGCAGTTCTTC.

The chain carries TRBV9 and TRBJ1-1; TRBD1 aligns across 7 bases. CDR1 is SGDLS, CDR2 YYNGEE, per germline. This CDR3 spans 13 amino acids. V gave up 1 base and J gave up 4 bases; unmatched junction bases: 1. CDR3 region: CASSVSGGTEAFF. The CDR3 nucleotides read TGTGCCAGCAGCGTATCAGGGGGCACTGAAGCTTTCTTT.

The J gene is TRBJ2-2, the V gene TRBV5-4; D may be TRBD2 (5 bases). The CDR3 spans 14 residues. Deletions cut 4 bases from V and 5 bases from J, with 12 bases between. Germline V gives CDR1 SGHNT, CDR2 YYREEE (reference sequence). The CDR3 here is CASSREAITGELFF. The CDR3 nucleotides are TGTGCCAGCAGCCGGGAAGCTATAACCGGGGAGCTGTTTTTT.

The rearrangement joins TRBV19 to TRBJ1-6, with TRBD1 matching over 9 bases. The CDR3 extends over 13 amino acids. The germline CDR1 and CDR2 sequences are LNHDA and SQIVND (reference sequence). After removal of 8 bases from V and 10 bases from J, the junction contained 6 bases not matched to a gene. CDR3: CASVGQGHSPLHF. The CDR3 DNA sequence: TGTGCCAGTGTGGGACAGGGACACTCACCCCTCCACTTT.

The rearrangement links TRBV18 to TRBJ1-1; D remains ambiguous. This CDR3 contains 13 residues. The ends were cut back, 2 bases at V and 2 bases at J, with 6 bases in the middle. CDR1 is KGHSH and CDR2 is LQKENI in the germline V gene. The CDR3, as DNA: TGTGCCAGCTCACCAGGCGGTAACACTGAAGCTTTCTTT. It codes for CASSPGGNTEAFF.

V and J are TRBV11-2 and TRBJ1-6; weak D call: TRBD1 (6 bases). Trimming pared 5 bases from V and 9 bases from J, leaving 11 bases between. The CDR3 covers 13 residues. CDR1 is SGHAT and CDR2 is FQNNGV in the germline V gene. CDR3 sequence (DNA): TGTGCCAGCAGCCGTGGGGGGGCTTCACCCCTCCACTTT. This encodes CASSRGGASPLHF.

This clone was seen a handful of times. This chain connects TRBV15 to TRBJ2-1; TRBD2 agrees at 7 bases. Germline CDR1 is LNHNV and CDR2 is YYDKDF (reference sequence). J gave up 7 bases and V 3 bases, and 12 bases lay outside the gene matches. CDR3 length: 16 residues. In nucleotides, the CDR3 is TGTGCCACCAGCAGGGACCTGGGCGGGAGTTTAAATGAGCAGTTCTTC. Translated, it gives CATSRDLGGSLNEQFF.

This CDR3 reads CASSTTDLYGYTF. The DNA for the CDR3 is TGTGCCAGCAGCACGACAGACCTCTATGGCTACACCTTC. The chain has TRBV27 and TRBJ1-2, with D possibly matching TRBD1 (5 bases). The CDR3 is made up of 13 amino acids. Per the germline V gene, CDR1 is MNHEY and CDR2 is SMNVEV (reference sequence). Trimming took off 6 bases at V and 4 bases at J, with 12 bases between the two ends.

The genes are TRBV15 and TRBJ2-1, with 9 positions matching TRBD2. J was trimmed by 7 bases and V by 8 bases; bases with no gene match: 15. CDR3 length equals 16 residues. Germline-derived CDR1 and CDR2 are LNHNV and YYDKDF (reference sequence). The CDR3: CATCFAGGPLKNEQFF. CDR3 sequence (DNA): TGTGCCACCTGTTTTGCGGGAGGGCCCTTGAAGAATGAGCAGTTCTTC.